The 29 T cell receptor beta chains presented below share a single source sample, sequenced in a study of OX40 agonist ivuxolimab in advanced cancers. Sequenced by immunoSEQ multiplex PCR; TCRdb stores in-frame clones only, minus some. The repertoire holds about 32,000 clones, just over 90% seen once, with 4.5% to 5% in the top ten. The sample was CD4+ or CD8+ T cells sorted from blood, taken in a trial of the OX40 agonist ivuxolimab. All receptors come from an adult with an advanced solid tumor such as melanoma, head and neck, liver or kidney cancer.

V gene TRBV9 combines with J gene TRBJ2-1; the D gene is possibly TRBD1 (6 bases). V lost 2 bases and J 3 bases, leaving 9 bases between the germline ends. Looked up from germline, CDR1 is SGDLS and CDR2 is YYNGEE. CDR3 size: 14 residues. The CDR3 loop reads CASSVGRGYNEQFF. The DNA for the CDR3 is TGTGCCAGCAGCGTCGGCAGGGGCTACAATGAGCAGTTCTTC.

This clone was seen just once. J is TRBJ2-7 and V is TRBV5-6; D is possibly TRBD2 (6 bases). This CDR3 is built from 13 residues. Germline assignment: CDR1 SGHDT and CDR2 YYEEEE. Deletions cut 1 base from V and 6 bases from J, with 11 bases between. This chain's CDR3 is CASSLRLVPEQYF. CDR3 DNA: TGTGCCAGCAGCTTGCGACTAGTTCCCGAGCAGTACTTC.

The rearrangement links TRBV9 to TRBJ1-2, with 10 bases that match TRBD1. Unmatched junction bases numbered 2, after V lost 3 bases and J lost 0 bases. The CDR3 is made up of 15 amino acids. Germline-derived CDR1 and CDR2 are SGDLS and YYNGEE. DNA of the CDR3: TGTGCCAGCAGCGGGGACAGGGGCCCTAACTATGGCTACACCTTC. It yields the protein CASSGDRGPNYGYTF.

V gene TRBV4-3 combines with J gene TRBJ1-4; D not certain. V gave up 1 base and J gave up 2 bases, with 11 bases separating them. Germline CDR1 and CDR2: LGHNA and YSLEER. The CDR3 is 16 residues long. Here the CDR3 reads CASSQGPGGTNEKLFF. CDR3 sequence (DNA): TGCGCCAGCAGCCAAGGCCCGGGAGGGACTAATGAAAAACTGTTTTTT.

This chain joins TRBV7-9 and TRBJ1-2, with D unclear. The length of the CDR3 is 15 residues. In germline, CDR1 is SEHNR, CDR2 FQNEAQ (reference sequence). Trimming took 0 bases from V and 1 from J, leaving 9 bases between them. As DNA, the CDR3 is TGTGCCAGCAGCTTAGCGCGGGGTCATAACTATGGCTACACCTTC. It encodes CASSLARGHNYGYTF.

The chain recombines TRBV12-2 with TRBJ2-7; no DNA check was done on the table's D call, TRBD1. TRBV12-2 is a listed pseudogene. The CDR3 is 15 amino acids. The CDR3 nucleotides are TGTGCAAGTCGCGGCAGGGAAAGGTGGTCCTACGAGCAGTACGTC. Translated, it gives CASRGRERWSYEQYV.

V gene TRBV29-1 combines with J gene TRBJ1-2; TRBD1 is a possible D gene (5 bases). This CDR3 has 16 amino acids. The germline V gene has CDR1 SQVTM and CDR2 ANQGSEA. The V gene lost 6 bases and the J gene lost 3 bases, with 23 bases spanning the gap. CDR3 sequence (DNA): TGCAGCGTATCTCAAATACTGGGAGGGGTCGACTATGGCTACACCTTC. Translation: CSVSQILGGVDYGYTF.

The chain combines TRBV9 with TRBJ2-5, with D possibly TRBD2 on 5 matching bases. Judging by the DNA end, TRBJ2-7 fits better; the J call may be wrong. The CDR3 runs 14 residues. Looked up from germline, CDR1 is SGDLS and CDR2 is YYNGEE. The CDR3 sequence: CASSVSGSAYEQYF. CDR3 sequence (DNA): TGTGCCAGCAGCGTAAGTGGGAGTGCCTACGAGCAGTACTTC.

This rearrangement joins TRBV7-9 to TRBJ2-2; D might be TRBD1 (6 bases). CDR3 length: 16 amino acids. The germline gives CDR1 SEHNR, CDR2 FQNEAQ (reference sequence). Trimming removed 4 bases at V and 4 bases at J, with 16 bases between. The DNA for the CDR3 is TGTGCCAGCAGCTCCGACAGGTTAATCGGCACCGGGGAGCTGTTTTTT. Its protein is CASSSDRLIGTGELFF.

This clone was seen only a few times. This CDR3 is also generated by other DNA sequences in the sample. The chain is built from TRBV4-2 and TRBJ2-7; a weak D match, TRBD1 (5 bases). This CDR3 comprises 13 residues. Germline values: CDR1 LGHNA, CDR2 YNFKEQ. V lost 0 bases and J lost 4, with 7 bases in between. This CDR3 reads CASSQDDSYEQYF. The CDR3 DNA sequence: TGTGCCAGCAGCCAAGACGACAGTTACGAGCAGTACTTC.

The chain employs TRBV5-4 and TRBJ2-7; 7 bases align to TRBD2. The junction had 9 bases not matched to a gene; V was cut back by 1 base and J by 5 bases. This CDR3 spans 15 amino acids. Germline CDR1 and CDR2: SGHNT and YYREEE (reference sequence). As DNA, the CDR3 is TGTGCCAGCAGCTTGCGCGGGAGTAGTGGGGACGAGCAGTACTTC. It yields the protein CASSLRGSSGDEQYF.

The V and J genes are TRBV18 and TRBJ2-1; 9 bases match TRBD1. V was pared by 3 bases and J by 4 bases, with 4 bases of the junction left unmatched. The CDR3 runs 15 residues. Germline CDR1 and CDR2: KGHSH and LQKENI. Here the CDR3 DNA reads TGTGCCAGCTCACCCTCCGGGACAGGGTACAATGAGCAGTTCTTC. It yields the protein CASSPSGTGYNEQFF.

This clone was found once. CDR3 in DNA: TGTGCCAGCAGTTTATCCCCTCTTACAGGGGGCAATCAGCCCCAGCATTTT. This gives the protein CASSLSPLTGGNQPQHF. The chain couples TRBV27 to TRBJ1-5; 7 nucleotides match TRBD1. This CDR3 spans 17 amino acids. CDR1 and CDR2 from the germline V gene are MNHEY and SMNVEV (reference sequence). J lost 2 bases, V lost 0 bases, and 7 bases had no gene match.

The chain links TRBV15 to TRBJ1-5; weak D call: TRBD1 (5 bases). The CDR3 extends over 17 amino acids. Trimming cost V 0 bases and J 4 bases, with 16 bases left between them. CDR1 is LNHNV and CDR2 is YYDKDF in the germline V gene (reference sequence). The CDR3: CATSRDPGLRGNQPQHF. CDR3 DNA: TGTGCCACCAGCAGAGATCCAGGGCTTCGTGGAAATCAGCCCCAGCATTTT.

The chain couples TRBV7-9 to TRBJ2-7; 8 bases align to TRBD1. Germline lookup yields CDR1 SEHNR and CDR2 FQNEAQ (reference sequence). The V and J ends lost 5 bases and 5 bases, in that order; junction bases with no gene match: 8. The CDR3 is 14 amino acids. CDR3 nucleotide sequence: TGTGCCAGCAGCAGATTCACAGGGGGGCACGAGCAGTACTTC. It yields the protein CASSRFTGGHEQYF. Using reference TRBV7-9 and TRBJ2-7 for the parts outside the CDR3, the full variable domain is DTGVSQNPRHKITKRGQNVTFRCDPISEHNRLYWYRQTLGQGPEFLTYFQNEAQLEKSRLLSDRFSAERPKGSFSTLEIQRTEQGDSAMYLCASSRFTGGHEQYFGPGTRLTVT.

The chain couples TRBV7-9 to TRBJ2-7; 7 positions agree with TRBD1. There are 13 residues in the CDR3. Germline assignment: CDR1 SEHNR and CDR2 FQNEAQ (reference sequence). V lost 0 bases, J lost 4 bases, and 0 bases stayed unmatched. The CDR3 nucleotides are TGTGCCAGCAGCTTAGCGACAGGGTACGAGCAGTACTTC. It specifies CASSLATGYEQYF.

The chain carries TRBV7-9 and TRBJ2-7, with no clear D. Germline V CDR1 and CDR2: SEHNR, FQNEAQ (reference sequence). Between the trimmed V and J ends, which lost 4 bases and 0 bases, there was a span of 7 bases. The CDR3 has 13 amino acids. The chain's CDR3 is CASSSPDSYEQYV. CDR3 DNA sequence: TGTGCCAGCAGCTCCCCGGACTCCTACGAGCAGTACGTC.

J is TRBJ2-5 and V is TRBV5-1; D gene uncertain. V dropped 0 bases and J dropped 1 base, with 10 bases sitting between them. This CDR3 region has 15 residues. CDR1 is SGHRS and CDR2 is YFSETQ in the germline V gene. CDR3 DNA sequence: TGCGCCAGCAGCTTGGGTTTCTGGGGCCAAGAGACCCAGTACTTC. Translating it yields CASSLGFWGQETQYF.

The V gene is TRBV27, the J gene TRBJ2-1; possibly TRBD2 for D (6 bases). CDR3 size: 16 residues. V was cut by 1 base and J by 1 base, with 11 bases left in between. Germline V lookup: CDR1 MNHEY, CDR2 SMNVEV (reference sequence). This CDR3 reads CASSLWGVGSYNEQFF. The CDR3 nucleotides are TGTGCCAGCAGTTTATGGGGGGTGGGATCCTACAATGAGCAGTTCTTC.

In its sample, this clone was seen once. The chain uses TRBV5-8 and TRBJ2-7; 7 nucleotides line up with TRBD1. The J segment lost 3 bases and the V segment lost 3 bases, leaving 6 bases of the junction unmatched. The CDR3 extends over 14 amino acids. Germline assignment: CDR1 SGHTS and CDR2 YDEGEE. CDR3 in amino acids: CASSWAGGFYEQYV. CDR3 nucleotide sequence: TGTGCCAGCAGCTGGGCAGGGGGTTTCTACGAGCAGTACGTC.

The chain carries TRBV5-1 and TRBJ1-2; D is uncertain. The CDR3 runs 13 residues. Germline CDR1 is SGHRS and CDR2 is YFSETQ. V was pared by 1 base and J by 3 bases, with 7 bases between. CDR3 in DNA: TGCGCCAGCAGCTTGCGGGTAGACTATGGCTACACCTTC. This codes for CASSLRVDYGYTF.

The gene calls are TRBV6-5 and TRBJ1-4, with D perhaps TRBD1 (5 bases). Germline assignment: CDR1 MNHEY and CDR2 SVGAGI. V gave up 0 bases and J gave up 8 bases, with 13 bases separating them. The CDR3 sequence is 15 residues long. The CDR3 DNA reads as TGTGCCAGCAGTTACTCCGCAGGGTTAAACGAAAAACTGTTTTTT. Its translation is CASSYSAGLNEKLFF.

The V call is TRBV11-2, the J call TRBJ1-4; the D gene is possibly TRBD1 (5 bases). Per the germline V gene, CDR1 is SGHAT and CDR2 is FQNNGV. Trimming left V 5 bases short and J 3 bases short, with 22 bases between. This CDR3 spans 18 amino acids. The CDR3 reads CASSPWGLDWGSNEKLFF. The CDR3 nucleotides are TGTGCCAGCAGCCCCTGGGGCCTAGACTGGGGGTCTAATGAAAAACTGTTTTTT.

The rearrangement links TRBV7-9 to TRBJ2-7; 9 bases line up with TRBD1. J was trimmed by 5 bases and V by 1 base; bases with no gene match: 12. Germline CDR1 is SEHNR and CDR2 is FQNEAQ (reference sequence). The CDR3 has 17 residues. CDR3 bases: TGTGCCAGCAGCTTAGGTTTTGGTGGGACAGGGATACACGAGCAGTACGTC. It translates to CASSLGFGGTGIHEQYV.

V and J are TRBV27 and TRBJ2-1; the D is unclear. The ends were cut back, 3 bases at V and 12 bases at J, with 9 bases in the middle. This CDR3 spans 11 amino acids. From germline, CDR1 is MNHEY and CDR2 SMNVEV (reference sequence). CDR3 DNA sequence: TGTGCCAGCAGTTTTGGGAATATGCAGTTCTTC. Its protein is CASSFGNMQFF.

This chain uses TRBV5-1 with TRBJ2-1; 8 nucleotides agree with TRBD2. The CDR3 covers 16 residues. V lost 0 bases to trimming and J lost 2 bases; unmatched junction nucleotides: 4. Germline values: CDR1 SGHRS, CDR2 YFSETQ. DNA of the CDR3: TGCGCCAGCAGCTTGGGTGGAGCGGGGGCCTACAATGAGCAGTTCTTC. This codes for CASSLGGAGAYNEQFF.

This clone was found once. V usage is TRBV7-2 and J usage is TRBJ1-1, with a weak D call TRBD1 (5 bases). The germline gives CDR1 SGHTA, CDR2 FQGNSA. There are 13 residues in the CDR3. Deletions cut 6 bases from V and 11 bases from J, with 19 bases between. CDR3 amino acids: CASRGEASGGAFF. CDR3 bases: TGTGCCAGCAGGGGGGAGGCTAGTGGAGGCGCTTTCTTT.

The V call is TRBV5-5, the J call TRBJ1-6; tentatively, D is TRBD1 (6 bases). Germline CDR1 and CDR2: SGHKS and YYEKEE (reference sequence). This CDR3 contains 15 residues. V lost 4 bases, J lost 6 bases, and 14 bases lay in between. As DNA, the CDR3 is TGTGCCAGCAGCGCCCCGACAGGCCTTAATTCACCCCTCCACTTT. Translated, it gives CASSAPTGLNSPLHF.

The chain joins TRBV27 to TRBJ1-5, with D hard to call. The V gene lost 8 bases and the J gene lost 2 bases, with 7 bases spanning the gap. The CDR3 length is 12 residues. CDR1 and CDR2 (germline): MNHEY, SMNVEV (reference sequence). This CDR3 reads CASGVGNQPQHF. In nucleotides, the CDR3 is TGTGCCAGCGGAGTGGGCAATCAGCCCCAGCATTTT.